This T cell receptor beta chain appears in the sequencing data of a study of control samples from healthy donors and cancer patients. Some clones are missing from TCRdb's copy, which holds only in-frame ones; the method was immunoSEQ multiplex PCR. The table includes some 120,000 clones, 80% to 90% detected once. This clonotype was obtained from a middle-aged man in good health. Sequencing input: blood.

CDR3 coding DNA: TGTGCCAGCACCCTAAGGGGACAGGGACTTAGGGACTATGGCTACACCTTC. Its protein is CASTLRGQGLRDYGYTF. This sequence joins TRBV7-9 and TRBJ1-2; 9 nucleotides line up with TRBD1. The CDR3 loop spans 17 amino acids. V dropped 7 bases and J dropped 3; count of bases not matched to a gene: 15. Germline assignment: CDR1 SEHNR and CDR2 FQNEAQ (reference sequence).